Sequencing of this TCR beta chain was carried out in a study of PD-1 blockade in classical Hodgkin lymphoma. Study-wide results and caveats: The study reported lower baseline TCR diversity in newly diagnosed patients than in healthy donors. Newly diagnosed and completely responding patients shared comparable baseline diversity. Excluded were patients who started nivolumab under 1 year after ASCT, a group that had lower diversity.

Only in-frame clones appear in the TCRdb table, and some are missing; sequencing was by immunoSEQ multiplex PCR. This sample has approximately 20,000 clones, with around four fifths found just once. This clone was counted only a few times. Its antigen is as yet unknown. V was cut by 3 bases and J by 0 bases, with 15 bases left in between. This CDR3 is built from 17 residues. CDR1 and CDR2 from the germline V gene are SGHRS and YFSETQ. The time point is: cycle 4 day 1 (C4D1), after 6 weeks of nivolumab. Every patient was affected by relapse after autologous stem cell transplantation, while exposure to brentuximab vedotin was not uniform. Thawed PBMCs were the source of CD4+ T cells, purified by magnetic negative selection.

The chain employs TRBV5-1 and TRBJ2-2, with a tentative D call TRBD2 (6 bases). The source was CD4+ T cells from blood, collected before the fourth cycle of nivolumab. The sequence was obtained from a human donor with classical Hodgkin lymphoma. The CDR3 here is CASSWAGLGTNTGELFF. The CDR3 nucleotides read TGCGCCAGCAGCTGGGCGGGACTCGGTACGAACACCGGGGAGCTGTTTTTT.